The rows below give T cell receptor beta chains drawn from one sample of a study of blood T cell repertoires in COVID-19. Some clones are missing from TCRdb's copy, which holds only in-frame ones; the method was immunoSEQ multiplex PCR. The table includes about 250,000 clones, 65% to 85% detected once. Sequencing input: peripheral blood. The receptor set was obtained from a woman aged 40 to 50 with active or convalescent COVID-19. CDR3s include the opening cysteine and the closing phenylalanine or tryptophan. The D gene is left open where the match is weak. Size is omitted from some rows. Given values are once, few, many or a class for expanded clones.

j_call,v_call,clone_size,d_call,cdr3_aa,cdr3_nt
TRBJ1-1,TRBV7-9,NA,TRBD1,CASSRDRVEAFF,TGTGCCAGCAGCCGGGACAGGGTAGAAGCTTTCTTT
TRBJ1-1,TRBV6-5,once,TRBD1,CASRVDRRGTEAFF,TGTGCCAGCAGGGTGGACAGGAGGGGCACTGAAGCTTTCTTT
TRBJ2-4,TRBV30,NA,NA,CAWGSTVDIQYF,TGTGCCTGGGGCTCGACAGTGGACATTCAGTACTTC
TRBJ2-3,TRBV4-1,NA,TRBD2,CASSHSSGGQYF,TGCGCCAGCAGCCATTCTAGCGGGGGGCAGTATTTT
TRBJ2-3,TRBV2,NA,NA,CASTMTPSTDTQYF,TGTGCCAGCACTATGACACCTAGCACAGATACGCAGTATTTT
TRBJ1-5,TRBV27,NA,NA,CASLPPRQVISNQPQHF,TGTGCCAGCCTCCCCCCGAGACAGGTTATTAGCAATCAGCCCCAGCATTTT
TRBJ1-2,TRBV21-1,NA,NA,CASSKRQGSYGYTF,TGTGCCAGCAGCAAAAGGCAGGGGAGCTATGGCTACACCTTC
TRBJ1-2,TRBV19,NA,NA,CASTLDQAGYGYTF,TGTGCCAGTACCTTAGACCAGGCGGGCTATGGCTACACCTTC
TRBJ1-1,TRBV19,NA,NA,CASSIAEGSNTEAFF,TGTGCCAGTAGTATAGCCGAGGGAAGTAACACTGAAGCTTTCTTT
TRBJ2-5,TRBV3-1/TRBV3-2,NA,NA,CASARRGQETQYF,TGTGCCAGTGCCCGACGAGGGCAAGAGACCCAGTACTTC
TRBJ2-1,TRBV4-1,NA,TRBD1,CASSQERGPYQFF,TGCGCCAGCAGCCAAGAGAGGGGGCCCTACCAGTTCTTC
TRBJ2-5,TRBV5-1,once,TRBD1,CASSSKTGAETQYF,TGCGCCAGCAGCTCAAAGACAGGGGCCGAGACCCAGTACTTC
TRBJ1-1,TRBV12-3/TRBV12-4,once,TRBD1,CASSSTGFTEAFF,TGTGCCAGCAGTTCGACAGGGTTCACTGAAGCTTTCTTT
TRBJ1-5,TRBV7-6,NA,NA,CASSKDINQPQHF,TGTGCCAGCAGCAAGGACATTAATCAGCCCCAGCATTTT
TRBJ1-2,TRBV27,few,TRBD1,CASAWTGPNYGYTF,TGTGCCAGCGCCTGGACAGGACCTAACTATGGCTACACCTTC
TRBJ1-3,TRBV30,NA,NA,CAWSTLGGSGNTIYF,TGTGCCTGGAGTACCCTAGGAGGGTCTGGAAACACCATATATTTT
TRBJ1-5,TRBV2,few,NA,CASRGLSNQPQHF,TGTGCCAGCAGGGGCTTATCCAATCAGCCCCAGCATTTT
TRBJ1-1,TRBV6-5,NA,TRBD1,CASRQGAGTEAFF,TGTGCCAGCAGGCAGGGGGCAGGGACTGAAGCTTTCTTT
TRBJ2-2,TRBV29-1,NA,TRBD2,CSGLGGETGELFF,TGCAGCGGGCTCGGGGGGGAAACCGGGGAGCTGTTTTTT
TRBJ2-1,TRBV4-2,NA,TRBD2,CASSQDRTGGPDEQFF,TGTGCCAGCAGCCAAGATCGGACGGGGGGGCCGGATGAGCAGTTCTTC
TRBJ2-3,TRBV28,NA,TRBD2,CASSLAGGSTDTQYF,TGTGCCAGCAGTTTAGCGGGGGGGAGCACAGATACGCAGTATTTT
TRBJ1-1,TRBV28,NA,TRBD1,CASQSFGQGVMVSEAFF,TGTGCCAGCCAATCTTTCGGACAGGGAGTTATGGTATCTGAAGCTTTCTTT